The sample holds one count of the clone carrying this T cell receptor (beta chain). The sample originates from a study of blood T cell repertoires in COVID-19. Deletions cut 3 bases from V and 5 bases from J, with 14 bases between. The germline V gene has CDR1 SGHVS and CDR2 FQNEAQ. The CDR3 length is 16 residues. Measured with immunoSEQ multiplex PCR; TCRdb has only the in-frame clones, and not every one. The sample gives some 320,000 clones, under 90% of which show up once; 4% to 6% is in the top ten. Sequenced input: PBMCs or T cells enriched from blood (not recorded which). The sequence was obtained from a man between 60 and 75 years old who had recovered from COVID-19. This chain joins TRBV7-8 and TRBJ1-6; tentatively, D is TRBD1 (5 bases). CDR3 in amino acids: CASSFLRGINNSPLHF. For the CDR3, the DNA is TGTGCCAGCAGCTTCCTCCGGGGGATAAATAATTCACCCCTCCACTTT.